The sequence of this T cell receptor (beta chain) was determined in a study of post-analysis software for immune sequencing data. This clonotype showed up many times. Antigen specificity is unknown. Points from the study as a whole: Patients used five TRBV segments, including TRBV5-6, TRBV5-1 and TRBV20-1, more often than controls.

Included in the TCR beta cDNA libraries were unique molecular identifiers. Once roughly 0.9 to 11 million T cells were used, approximately 470,000 cDNA molecules resulted. TCRdb processed the PCR reads anew with MiXCR; each CDR3 protein has one entry. Seen here are approximately 360,000 distinct CDR3 sequences, approximately 33% observed once, and the top ten hold around an eighth. The V and J ends lost 6 bases and 5 bases, in that order; junction bases with no gene match: 1. CDR3 length equals 12 residues. Germline V CDR1 and CDR2: SGHDT, YYEEEE. The chain combines TRBV5-6 with TRBJ1-2; 10 positions match TRBD1. This TCR derives from a girl aged 10 to 17 with multiple sclerosis. Sequenced material: blood. CDR3 DNA: TGTGCCAGCACGGGACAGGGGTATGGCTACACCTTC. This gives the protein CASTGQGYGYTF.